Presented here are 21 T cell receptor beta chains from one specimen sequenced in a study of immune heterogeneity within non-small cell lung tumors. Bulk tumor genomic DNA served as template, at approximately 580 ng per sample. Every primary tumor yielded several biopsies, spaced far apart, that were taken during surgery. With untreated, newly diagnosed non-small cell lung cancer, the patients went on to undergo curative surgery. The authors amplified TCR beta CDR3 by multiplex PCR with 32 V and 13 J primers. TCRdb called the multiplex PCR reads again in MiXCR, with one record for every CDR3 protein. Of over 10,000 distinct CDR3 sequences in the sample, 23% were seen once. The sequenced sample consisted of lung tumor tissue. The receptors derive from a man between 45 and 60 years old with non-small cell lung cancer.

In the case of this clonotype: This clone may be a read error of a much larger clone one base away. This rearrangement joins TRBV5-5 to TRBJ1-1; TRBD1 might be the D (5 bases). Germline CDR1 is SGHKS and CDR2 is YYEKEE (reference sequence). CDR3 size: 13 residues. Trimming left V 3 bases short and J 9 bases short, with 15 bases between. The CDR3 DNA follows: TGTGCCAGCAGCTCGGACATGACTACTCAAGCTTTCTTT. Translating gives CASSSDMTTQAFF.

This clonotype was counted only a few times. A much more abundant neighbour one base away suggests this may be a read error. The chain employs TRBV2 and TRBJ2-1; no clear D. Trimming pared 5 bases from V and 8 bases from J, leaving 10 bases between. CDR1 SNHLY and CDR2 FYNNEI come from the germline V gene. This CDR3 has 12 residues. CDR3 residues: CASSSDLDEQFF. The CDR3 region has the DNA TGTGCCAGCAGTTCGGATTTGGATGAGCAGTTCTTC.

This clonotype was recorded at least ten times. The V call is TRBV20-1, the J call TRBJ1-6; 7 positions match TRBD1. J was trimmed by 5 bases and V by 1 base; bases with no gene match: 5. The CDR3 contains 15 residues. CDR1 is DFQATT, CDR2 SNEGSKA, per germline (reference sequence). The CDR3 is CSARAGTDDNSPLHF. The DNA of the CDR3 is TGCAGTGCTAGAGCCGGGACAGACGATAATTCACCCCTCCACTTT.

This clonotype was observed at least ten times. The chain joins TRBV24-1 to TRBJ2-1, with a possible D match to TRBD1 (5 bases). With 3 bases removed from V and 7 bases from J, the gap between germline ends came to 15 bases. The CDR3 totals 15 residues. Germline CDR1 reads KGHDR; CDR2 reads SFDVKD. The CDR3 DNA reads as TGTGCCACCAGTGATAGCACCAGGGTTTGGAATGAGCAGTTCTTC. It yields the protein CATSDSTRVWNEQFF.

Comment on this clonotype: This sequence may be a read error, since a much larger clone differs from it by one base. The chain carries TRBV3-1 and TRBJ2-7; 7 positions agree with TRBD1. Germline CDR1 reads LGHDT; CDR2 reads YNNKEL (reference sequence). J gave up 3 bases and V 4 bases, and 18 bases lay outside the gene matches. The CDR3 length is 18 residues. CDR3 coding DNA: TGTGCCAGCAGCCTAGTAGGAGGTGGCAGGGGGAGAGACTACGAGCAGTACTTC. Its translation is CASSLVGGGRGRDYEQYF.

Turning to this clonotype: A much larger clone is a single base away; this may be a read error. This chain joins TRBV29-1 and TRBJ2-1, with unresolved D. CDR3 length: 14 residues. Germline V gives CDR1 SQVTM, CDR2 ANQGSEA. In DNA form, the CDR3 reads TGCAGCGCGACGGGCACCAGCTCCCACAATGAGCAGTTCTTC. Amino acids: CSATGTSSHNEQFF.

In its sample, this clonotype was seen many times. This sequence joins TRBV30 and TRBJ2-7, with 11 bases that match TRBD1. V lost 8 bases and J lost 3; bases outside the gene matches: 6. Germline V gene lookup returns CDR1 GTSNPN and CDR2 SVGIG (reference sequence). CDR3 size: 13 residues. DNA of the CDR3: TGTGCCCGGTCCGGGACAGGGGGCTACGAGCAGTACTTC. Amino acids: CARSGTGGYEQYF.

The genes are TRBV3-1 and TRBJ2-7; 8 nucleotides line up with TRBD1. The CDR3 is 15 residues long. Germline V CDR1 and CDR2: LGHDT, YNNKEL (reference sequence). V lost 5 bases to trimming and J lost 2 bases; unmatched junction nucleotides: 8. The CDR3 nucleotides read TGTGCCAGCAGCTGGGGTTTGACAGGGGCCTACGAGCAGTACTTC. Its protein product is CASSWGLTGAYEQYF.

This rearrangement joins TRBV5-1 to TRBJ2-6, with 7 bases fitting TRBD1. This CDR3 spans 15 amino acids. J gave up 4 bases and V 2 bases, and 3 bases lay outside the gene matches. CDR1 is SGHRS and CDR2 is YFSETQ in the germline V gene. CDR3 protein: CASSFDRVGANVLTF. The CDR3 coding sequence is TGCGCCAGCAGCTTTGACAGGGTCGGGGCCAACGTCCTGACTTTC.

About this clonotype itself: The junction shows a germline mismatch at one end, possibly a read error. The chain has TRBV20-1 and TRBJ1-5; D uncertain. CDR1 is DFQATT and CDR2 is SNEGSKA in the germline V gene (reference sequence). CDR3 length equals 16 residues. CDR3 residues: CSARDPYSPPNQPQHF. In DNA, the CDR3 is TGCAGTGCTAGAGATCCATACAGCCCCCCCAATCAGCCACAGCATTTT.

This clonotype was detected many times. The genes are TRBV11-2 and TRBJ1-1, with 7 nucleotides matching TRBD1. CDR1 SGHAT and CDR2 FQNNGV come from the germline V gene. Germline trimming cut 6 bases from V and 2 bases from J; bases unmatched to any gene: 6. This CDR3 is built from 14 residues. The CDR3 nucleotides read TGTGCCAGCAGACAGACAGGGTCAAACACTGAAGCTTTCTTT. The encoded protein is CASRQTGSNTEAFF. Full variable domain (remainder filled in from reference TRBV11-2 and TRBJ1-1): EAGVAQSPRYKIIEKRQSVAFWCNPISGHATLYWYQQILGQGPKLLIQFQNNGVVDDSQLPKDRFSAERLKGVDSTLKIQPAKLEDSAVYLCASRQTGSNTEAFFGQGTRLTVV.

Details on this clonotype: This CDR3 fails to terminate in the conserved phenylalanine or tryptophan, so it likely reflects a read error. The rearrangement uses TRBV28 and TRBJ2-5, with a weak D call TRBD2 (7 bases). Germline V lookup: CDR1 MDHEN, CDR2 SYDVKM. The CDR3 has 15 residues. V was clipped by 2 bases and J by 7 bases, with 17 bases between them. The CDR3 DNA reads as TGTGCCAGCAGTTTAGGGGGGGCTAAGATGGGGACCCAGTACTTG. Protein: CASSLGGAKMGTQYL.

This clonotype came up many times. The V gene is TRBV30, the J gene TRBJ2-2, with TRBD1 matching over 10 bases. Germline V gene data show CDR1 as GTSNPN and CDR2 as SVGIG (reference sequence). The ends lost 2 bases at V and 8 bases at J; junction bases unmatched: 8. This CDR3 region has 15 residues. The CDR3 nucleotides are TGTGCCTGGAGTAAAGGACAGGGGGTTACAGGGGAGCTGTTTTTT. Its translation is CAWSKGQGVTGELFF.

On this clonotype: A read error may produce the germline difference seen at one junction end. The chain joins TRBV6-4 to TRBJ2-1, with 14 bases aligning to TRBD2. Per germline, CDR1 MRHNA and CDR2 SNTAGT. This CDR3 has 15 amino acids. CDR3 DNA sequence: TGTGACAGCAGTGACGGGACTAGCGGGAGCAATGAGAAGTTCTTC. Its translation is CDSSDGTSGSNEKFF.

There are a few counts of this clonotype. V and J are TRBV5-1 and TRBJ1-1; 7 bases map to TRBD1. This CDR3 spans 13 amino acids. The ends lost 9 bases at V and 7 bases at J; junction bases unmatched: 12. Germline CDR1 is SGHRS and CDR2 is YFSETQ. The CDR3 loop reads CANRVDRVGEAFF. DNA of the CDR3: TGCGCCAACAGAGTCGACAGGGTCGGTGAAGCTTTCTTT.

Ten or more counts support this clonotype. The chain uses TRBV12-3 or TRBV12-4 and TRBJ2-3, with 7 bases fitting TRBD2. The V segment lost 6 bases and the J segment 0 bases; nucleotides outside the gene matches: 0. This CDR3 has 13 amino acids. The CDR3 sequence is CASRLASTDTQYF. The CDR3 DNA reads as TGTGCCAGCAGACTAGCGAGCACAGATACGCAGTATTTT.

The V and J genes are TRBV5-1 and TRBJ1-1, with 7 bases that match TRBD1. Trimming removed 2 bases from V and 3 bases from J; junction bases left unmatched: 10. The CDR3 spans 16 residues. Looked up from germline, CDR1 is SGHRS and CDR2 is YFSETQ. CDR3 in DNA: TGCGCCAGCAGCTTAGGGGCAGGGGGTATTTACACTGAAGCTTTCTTT. Its translation is CASSLGAGGIYTEAFF.

By frequency in the sample, this clonotype is medium-sized. V is TRBV6-1 and J is TRBJ2-1; no firm D call. This CDR3 region has 11 residues. Germline loops: CDR1 MNHNS, CDR2 SASEGT. Trimming pared 5 bases from V and 5 bases from J, leaving 4 bases between. The CDR3 nucleotides are TGTGCCAGCAGTCTTAACAATGAGCAGTTCTTC. Protein product: CASSLNNEQFF.

This clonotype has a count of ten or more. This rearrangement joins TRBV3-1 to TRBJ1-1; D perhaps matches TRBD1 (5 bases). V gave up 4 bases and J gave up 1 base, with 10 bases separating them. This CDR3 contains 14 residues. Germline V gene lookup returns CDR1 LGHDT and CDR2 YNNKEL (reference sequence). This CDR3 reads CASSPRGGNTEAFF. DNA for the CDR3: TGTGCCAGCAGCCCCCGTGGGGGGAACACTGAAGCTTTCTTT.

Only a few counts were recorded for this clonotype. It may be a read error: a sequence one base away is much more abundant. The genes are TRBV20-1 and TRBJ2-1; TRBD1 aligns across 7 bases. In germline, CDR1 is DFQATT, CDR2 SNEGSKA (reference sequence). The CDR3 totals 15 residues. The CDR3 DNA follows: TGCAGTGCTAGAGCCCAGGGGGAAAACTACAGTGAGCAGTTCTTC. Amino acids: CSARAQGENYSEQFF.

This clonotype was found a few times. The rearrangement joins TRBV20-1 to TRBJ2-2; 14 positions match TRBD2. Germline CDR1 DFQATT, CDR2 SNEGSKA (reference sequence). V dropped 2 bases and J dropped 7; count of bases not matched to a gene: 3. The CDR3 runs 15 residues. The CDR3 loop reads CSARPGLAGGGELFF. The CDR3 bases are TGCAGTGCTAGACCTGGACTAGCGGGAGGCGGGGAGCTGTTTTTT.